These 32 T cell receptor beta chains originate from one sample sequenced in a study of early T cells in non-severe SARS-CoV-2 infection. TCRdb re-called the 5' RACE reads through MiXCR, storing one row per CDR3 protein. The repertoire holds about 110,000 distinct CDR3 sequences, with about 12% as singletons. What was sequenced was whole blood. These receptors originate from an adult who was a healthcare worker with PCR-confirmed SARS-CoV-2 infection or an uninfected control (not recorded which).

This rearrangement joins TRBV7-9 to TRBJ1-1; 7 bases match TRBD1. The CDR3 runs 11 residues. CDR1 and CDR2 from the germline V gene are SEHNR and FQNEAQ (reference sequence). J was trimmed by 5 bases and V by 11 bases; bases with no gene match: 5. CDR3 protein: CAVGTATEAFF. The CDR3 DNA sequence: TGTGCCGTCGGGACAGCGACTGAAGCTTTCTTT.

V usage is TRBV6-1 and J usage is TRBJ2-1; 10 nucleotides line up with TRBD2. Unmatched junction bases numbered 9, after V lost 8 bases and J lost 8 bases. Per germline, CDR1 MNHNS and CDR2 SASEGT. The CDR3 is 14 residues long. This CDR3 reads CASGISGGPYEQFF. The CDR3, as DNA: TGTGCCAGCGGCATTAGCGGGGGGCCGTATGAGCAGTTCTTC.

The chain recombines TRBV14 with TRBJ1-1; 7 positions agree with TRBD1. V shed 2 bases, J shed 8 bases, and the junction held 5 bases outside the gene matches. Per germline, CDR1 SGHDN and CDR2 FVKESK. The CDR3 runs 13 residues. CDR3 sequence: CASSQFGTAEAFF. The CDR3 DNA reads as TGTGCCAGCAGCCAATTCGGGACAGCAGAAGCTTTCTTT.

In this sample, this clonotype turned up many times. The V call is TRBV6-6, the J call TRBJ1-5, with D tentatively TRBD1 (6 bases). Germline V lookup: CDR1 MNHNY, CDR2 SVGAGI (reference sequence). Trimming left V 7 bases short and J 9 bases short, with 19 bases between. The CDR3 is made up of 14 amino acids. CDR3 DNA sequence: TGTGCCAGCATTAAACAGGGCCCGGAGTGGCCCCAGCATTTT. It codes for CASIKQGPEWPQHF.

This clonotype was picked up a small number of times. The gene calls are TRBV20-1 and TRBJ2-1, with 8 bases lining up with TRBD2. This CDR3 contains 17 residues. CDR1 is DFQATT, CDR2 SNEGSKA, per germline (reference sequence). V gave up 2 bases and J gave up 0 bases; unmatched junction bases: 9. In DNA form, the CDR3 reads TGCAGTGCTAGAAACTTCGAGGGGACTAGCTCCTACAATGAGCAGTTCTTC. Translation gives CSARNFEGTSSYNEQFF.

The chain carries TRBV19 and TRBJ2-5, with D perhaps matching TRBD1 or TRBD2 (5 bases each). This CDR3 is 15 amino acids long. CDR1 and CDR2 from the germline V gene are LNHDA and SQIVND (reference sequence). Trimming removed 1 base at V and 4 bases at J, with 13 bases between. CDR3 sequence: CASSIAPHGGETQYF. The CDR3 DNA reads TGTGCCAGTAGTATAGCCCCTCATGGGGGAGAGACCCAGTACTTC.

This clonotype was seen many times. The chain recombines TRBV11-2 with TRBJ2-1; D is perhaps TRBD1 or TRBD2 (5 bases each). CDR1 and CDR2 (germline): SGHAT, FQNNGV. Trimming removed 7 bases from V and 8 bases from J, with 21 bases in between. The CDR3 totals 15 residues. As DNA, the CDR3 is TGTGCCAGCATCCCTCGGGCAGGGAGTGGAGATGAGCAGTTCTTC. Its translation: CASIPRAGSGDEQFF.

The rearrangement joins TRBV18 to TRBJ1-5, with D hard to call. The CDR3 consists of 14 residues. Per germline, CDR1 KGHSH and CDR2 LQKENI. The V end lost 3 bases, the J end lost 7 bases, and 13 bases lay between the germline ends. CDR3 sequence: CASSPGKVRQPQHF. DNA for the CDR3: TGTGCCAGCTCACCGGGAAAAGTGAGGCAGCCCCAGCATTTT.

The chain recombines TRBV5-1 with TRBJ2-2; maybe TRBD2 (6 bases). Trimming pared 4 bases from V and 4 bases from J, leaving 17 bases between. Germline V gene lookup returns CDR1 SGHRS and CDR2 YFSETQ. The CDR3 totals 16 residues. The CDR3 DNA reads TGCGCCAGCAGCAGTCTCGGGGGAAGGAGCACCGGGGAGCTGTTTTTT. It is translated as CASSSLGGRSTGELFF.

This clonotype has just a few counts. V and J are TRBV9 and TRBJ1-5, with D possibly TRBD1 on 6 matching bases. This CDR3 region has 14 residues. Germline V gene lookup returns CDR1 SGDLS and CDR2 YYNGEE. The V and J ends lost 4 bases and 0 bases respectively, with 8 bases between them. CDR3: CASSKQGSNQPQHF. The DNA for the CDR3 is TGTGCCAGCAGCAAACAGGGTAGCAATCAGCCCCAGCATTTT.

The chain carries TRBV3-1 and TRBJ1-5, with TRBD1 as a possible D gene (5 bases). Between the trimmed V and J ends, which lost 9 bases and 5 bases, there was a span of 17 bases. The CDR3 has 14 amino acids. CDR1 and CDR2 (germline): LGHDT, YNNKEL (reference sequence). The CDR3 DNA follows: TGTGCCAGTTCGGGACGGTGGGGGGATCAGCCCCAGCATTTT. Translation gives CASSGRWGDQPQHF.

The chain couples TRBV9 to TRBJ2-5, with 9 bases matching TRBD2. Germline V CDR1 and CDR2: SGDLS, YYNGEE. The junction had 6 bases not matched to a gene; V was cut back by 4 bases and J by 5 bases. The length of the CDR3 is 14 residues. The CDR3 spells CASSYRTSAETQYF. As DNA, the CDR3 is TGTGCCAGCAGCTACAGGACTAGCGCGGAGACCCAGTACTTC.

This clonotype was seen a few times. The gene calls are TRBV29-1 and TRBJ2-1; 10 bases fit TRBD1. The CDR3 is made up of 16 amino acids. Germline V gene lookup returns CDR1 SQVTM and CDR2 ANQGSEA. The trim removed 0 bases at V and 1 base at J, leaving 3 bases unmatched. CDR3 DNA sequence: TGCAGCGTTGAAGAGGGGACAGGGGTTTCCTACAATGAGCAGTTCTTC. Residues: CSVEEGTGVSYNEQFF.

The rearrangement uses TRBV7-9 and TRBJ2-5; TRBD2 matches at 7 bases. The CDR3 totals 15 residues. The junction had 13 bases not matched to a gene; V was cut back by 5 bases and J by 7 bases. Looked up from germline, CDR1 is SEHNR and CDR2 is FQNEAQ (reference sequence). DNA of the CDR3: TGTGCCAGCAGCACGGGACTAACCTCATCAACGACCCAGTACTTC. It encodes CASSTGLTSSTTQYF.

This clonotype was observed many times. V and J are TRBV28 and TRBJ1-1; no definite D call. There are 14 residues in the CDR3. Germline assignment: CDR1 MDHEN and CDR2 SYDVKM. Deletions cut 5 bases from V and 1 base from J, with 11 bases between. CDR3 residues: CASSLYATNTEAFF. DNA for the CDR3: TGTGCCAGCAGTCTCTATGCAACGAACACTGAAGCTTTCTTT. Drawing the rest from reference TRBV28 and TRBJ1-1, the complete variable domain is DVKVTQSSRYLVKRTGEKVFLECVQDMDHENMFWYRQDPGLGLRLIYFSYDVKMKEKGDIPEGYSVSREKKERFSLILESASTNQTSMYLCASSLYATNTEAFFGQGTRLTVV.

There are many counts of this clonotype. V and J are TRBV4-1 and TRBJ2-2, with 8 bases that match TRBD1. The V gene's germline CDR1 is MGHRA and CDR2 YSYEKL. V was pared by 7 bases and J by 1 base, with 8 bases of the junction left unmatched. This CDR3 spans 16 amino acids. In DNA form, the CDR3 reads TGCGCCAGCACCTTAGTAGGGACAGGGAACACCGGGGAGCTGTTTTTT. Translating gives CASTLVGTGNTGELFF.

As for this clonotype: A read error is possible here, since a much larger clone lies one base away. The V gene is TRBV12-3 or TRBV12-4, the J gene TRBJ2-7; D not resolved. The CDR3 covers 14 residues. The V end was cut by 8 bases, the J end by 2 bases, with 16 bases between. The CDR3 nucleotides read TGTGCCAGCGGTAACCATGGGATCACCTACGAGCAGTACTTC. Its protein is CASGNHGITYEQYF.

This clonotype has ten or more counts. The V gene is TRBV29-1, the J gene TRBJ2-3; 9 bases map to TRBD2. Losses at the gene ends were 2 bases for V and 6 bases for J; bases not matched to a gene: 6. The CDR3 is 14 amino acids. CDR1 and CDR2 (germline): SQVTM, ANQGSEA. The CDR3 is CSVERLAGEDTQYF. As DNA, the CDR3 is TGCAGCGTTGAAAGGTTAGCGGGAGAGGATACGCAGTATTTT.

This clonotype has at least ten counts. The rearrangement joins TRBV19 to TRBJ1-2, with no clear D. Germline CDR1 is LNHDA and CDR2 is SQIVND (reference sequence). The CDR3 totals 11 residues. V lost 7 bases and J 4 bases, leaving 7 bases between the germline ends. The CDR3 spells CASNGVYGYTF. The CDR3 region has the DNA TGTGCCAGTAATGGGGTCTATGGCTACACCTTC.

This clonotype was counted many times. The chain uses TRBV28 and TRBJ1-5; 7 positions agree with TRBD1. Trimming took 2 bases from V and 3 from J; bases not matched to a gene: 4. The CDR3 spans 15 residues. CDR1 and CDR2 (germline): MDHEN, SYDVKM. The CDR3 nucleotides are TGTGCCAGCAGTTTAACAGGGGTGATCAATCAGCCCCAGCATTTT. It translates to CASSLTGVINQPQHF.

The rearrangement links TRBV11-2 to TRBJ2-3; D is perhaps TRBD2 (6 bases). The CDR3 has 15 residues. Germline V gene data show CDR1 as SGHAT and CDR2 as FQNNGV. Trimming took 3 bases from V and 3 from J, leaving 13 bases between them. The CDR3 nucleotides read TGTGCCAGCAGCTTCGGGACTGGGGCGACAGATACGCAGTATTTT. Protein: CASSFGTGATDTQYF. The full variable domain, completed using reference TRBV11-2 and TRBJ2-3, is EAGVAQSPRYKIIEKRQSVAFWCNPISGHATLYWYQQILGQGPKLLIQFQNNGVVDDSQLPKDRFSAERLKGVDSTLKIQPAKLEDSAVYLCASSFGTGATDTQYFGPGTRLTVL.

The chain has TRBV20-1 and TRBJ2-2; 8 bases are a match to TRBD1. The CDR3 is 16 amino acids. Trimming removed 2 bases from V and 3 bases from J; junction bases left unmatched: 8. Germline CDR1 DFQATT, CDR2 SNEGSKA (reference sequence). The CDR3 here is CSARRPDRGYTGELFF. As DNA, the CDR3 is TGCAGTGCTAGACGCCCCGACAGGGGCTACACCGGGGAGCTGTTTTTT.

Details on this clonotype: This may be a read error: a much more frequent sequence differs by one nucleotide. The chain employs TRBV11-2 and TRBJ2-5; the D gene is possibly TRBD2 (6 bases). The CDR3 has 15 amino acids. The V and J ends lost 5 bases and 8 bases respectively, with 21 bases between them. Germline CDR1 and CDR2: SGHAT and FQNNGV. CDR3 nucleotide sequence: TGTGCCAGCAGCGCAACCTCGGGGGTTGTCGATACCCAGTACTTC. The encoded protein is CASSATSGVVDTQYF.

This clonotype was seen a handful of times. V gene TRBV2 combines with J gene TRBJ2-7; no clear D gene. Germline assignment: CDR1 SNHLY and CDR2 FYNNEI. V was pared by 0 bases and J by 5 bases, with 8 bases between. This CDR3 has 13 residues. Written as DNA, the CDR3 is TGTGCCAGCAGTGAAGCGCGTACCAACGAGCAGTACTTC. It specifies CASSEARTNEQYF.

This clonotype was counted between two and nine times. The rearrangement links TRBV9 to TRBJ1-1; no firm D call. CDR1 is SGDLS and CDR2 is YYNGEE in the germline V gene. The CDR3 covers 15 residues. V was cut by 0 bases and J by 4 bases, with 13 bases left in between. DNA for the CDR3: TGTGCCAGCAGCGTAGACCCGGCCTGGGGCACTGAAGCTTTCTTT. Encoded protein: CASSVDPAWGTEAFF.

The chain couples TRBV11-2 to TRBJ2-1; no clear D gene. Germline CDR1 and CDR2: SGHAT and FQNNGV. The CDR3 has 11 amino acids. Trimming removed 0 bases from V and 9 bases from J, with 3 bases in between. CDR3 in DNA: TGTGCCAGCAGCTTAGACTCTGAGCAGTTCTTC. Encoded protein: CASSLDSEQFF.

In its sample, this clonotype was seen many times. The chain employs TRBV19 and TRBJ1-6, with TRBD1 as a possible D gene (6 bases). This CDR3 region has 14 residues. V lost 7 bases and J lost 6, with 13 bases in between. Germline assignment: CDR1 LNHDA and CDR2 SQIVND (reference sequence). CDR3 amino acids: CASTPTRGNSPLHF. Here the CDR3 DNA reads TGTGCCAGTACCCCCACCAGGGGTAATTCACCCCTCCACTTT.

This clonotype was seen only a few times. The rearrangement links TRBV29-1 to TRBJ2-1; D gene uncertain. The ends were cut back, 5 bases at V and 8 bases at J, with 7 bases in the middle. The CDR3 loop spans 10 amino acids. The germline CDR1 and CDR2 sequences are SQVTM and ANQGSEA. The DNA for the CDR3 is TGCAGCGTTTCGATCGATGAGCAGTTCTTC. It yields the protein CSVSIDEQFF.

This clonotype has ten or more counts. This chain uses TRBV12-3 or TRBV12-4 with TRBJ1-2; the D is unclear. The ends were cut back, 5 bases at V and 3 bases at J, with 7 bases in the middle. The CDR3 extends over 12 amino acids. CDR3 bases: TGTGCCAGCAGTGGGAATCACTATGGCTACACCTTC. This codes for CASSGNHYGYTF.

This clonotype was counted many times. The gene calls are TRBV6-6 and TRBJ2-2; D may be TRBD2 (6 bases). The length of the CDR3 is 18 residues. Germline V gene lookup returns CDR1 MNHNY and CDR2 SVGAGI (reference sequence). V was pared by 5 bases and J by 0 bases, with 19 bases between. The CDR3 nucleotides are TGTGCCAGCAGTGCCACTCCAACCTGGGGGGCGAACACCGGGGAGCTGTTTTTT. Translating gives CASSATPTWGANTGELFF.

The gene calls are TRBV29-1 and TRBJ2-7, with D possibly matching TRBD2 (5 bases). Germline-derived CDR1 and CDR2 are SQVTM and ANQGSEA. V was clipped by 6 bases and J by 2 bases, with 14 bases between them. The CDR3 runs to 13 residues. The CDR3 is CSVLPGVAYEQYF. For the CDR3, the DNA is TGCAGCGTACTACCCGGGGTAGCCTACGAGCAGTACTTC.

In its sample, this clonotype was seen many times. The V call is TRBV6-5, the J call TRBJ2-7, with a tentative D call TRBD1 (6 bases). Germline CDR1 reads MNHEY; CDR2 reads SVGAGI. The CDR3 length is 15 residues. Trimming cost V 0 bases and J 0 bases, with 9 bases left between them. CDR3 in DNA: TGTGCCAGCAGTTACTCGGACAGTGACTCCTACGAGCAGTACTTC. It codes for CASSYSDSDSYEQYF.